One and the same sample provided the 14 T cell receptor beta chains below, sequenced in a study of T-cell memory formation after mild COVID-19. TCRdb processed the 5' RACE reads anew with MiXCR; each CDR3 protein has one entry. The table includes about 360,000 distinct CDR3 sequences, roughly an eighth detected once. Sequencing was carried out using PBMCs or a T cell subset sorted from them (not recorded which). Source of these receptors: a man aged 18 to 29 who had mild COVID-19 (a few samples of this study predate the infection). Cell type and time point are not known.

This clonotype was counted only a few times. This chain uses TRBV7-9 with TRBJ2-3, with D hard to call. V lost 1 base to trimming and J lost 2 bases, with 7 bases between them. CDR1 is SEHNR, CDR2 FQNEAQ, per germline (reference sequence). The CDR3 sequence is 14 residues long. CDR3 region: CASSLDSITDTQYF. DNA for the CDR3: TGTGCCAGCAGCTTAGATTCTATCACAGATACGCAGTATTTT.

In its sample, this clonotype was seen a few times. The CDR3: CATSDTQGTSDSAGEQFF. The CDR3 DNA reads TGTGCCACCAGTGACACACAGGGTACATCGGACTCGGCGGGCGAGCAGTTCTTC. V usage is TRBV24-1 and J usage is TRBJ2-1; tentative D call: TRBD1 (6 bases). The V end was cut by 4 bases, the J end by 10 bases, with 28 bases between. Germline V gene lookup returns CDR1 KGHDR and CDR2 SFDVKD. This CDR3 has 18 amino acids.

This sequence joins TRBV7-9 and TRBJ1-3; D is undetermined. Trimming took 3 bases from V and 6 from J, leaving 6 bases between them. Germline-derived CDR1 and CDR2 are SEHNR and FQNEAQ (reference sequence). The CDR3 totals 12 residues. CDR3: CASSFSSNTIYF. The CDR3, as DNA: TGTGCCAGCAGCTTTTCCTCAAACACCATATATTTT.

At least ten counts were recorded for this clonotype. The CDR3 here is CASSPAALDYGYTF. For the CDR3, the DNA is TGCGCCAGCAGCCCCGCAGCCCTGGACTATGGCTACACCTTC. This chain uses TRBV4-1 with TRBJ1-2, with no clear D. CDR1 MGHRA and CDR2 YSYEKL come from the germline V gene. CDR3 length equals 14 residues. Trimming stripped 4 bases from V and 3 bases from J, with 12 bases between.

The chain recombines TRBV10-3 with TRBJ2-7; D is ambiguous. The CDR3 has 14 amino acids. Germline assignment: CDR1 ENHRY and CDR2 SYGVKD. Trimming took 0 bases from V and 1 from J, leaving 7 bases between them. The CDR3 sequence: CAISESQQSYEQYV. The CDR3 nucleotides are TGTGCCATCAGTGAGTCCCAACAGTCCTACGAGCAGTACGTC.

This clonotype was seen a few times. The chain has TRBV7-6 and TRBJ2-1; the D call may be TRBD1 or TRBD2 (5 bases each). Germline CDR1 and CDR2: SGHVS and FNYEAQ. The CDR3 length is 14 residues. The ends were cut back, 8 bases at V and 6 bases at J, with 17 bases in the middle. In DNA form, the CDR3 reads TGTGCCAGCTCAACCGAGGGGTTCGGCAATGAGCAGTTCTTC. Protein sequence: CASSTEGFGNEQFF.

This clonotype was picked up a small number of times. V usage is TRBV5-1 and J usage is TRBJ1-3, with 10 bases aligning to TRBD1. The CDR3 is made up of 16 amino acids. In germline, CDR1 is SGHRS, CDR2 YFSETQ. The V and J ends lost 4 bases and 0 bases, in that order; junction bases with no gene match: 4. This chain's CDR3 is CASSPGTGDSGNTIYF. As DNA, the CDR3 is TGCGCCAGCAGCCCCGGGACAGGGGACTCTGGAAACACCATATATTTT.

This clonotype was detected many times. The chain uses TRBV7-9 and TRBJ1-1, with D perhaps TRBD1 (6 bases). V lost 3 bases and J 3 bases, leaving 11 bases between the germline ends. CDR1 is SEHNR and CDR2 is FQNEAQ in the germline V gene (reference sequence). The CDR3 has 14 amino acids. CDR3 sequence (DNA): TGTGCCAGCAGCTTTTATACAGGGCACACTGAAGCTTTCTTT. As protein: CASSFYTGHTEAFF.

CDR3 nucleotides: TGTGCCACCAGCAGAGATATGGGGACCCAGCATTTT. Amino acids: CATSRDMGTQHF. This chain joins TRBV15 and TRBJ1-5, with D unclear. CDR3 length equals 12 residues. V was shortened by 0 bases and J by 11 bases, with 8 bases between the two germline ends. CDR1 and CDR2 from the germline V gene are LNHNV and YYDKDF (reference sequence).

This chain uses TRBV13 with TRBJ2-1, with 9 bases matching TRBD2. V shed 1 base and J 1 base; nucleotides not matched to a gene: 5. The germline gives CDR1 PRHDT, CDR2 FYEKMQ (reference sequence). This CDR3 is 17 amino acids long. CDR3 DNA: TGTGCCAGCAGCTTAGTAGCGGGGGAACCGTCCTACAATGAGCAGTTCTTC. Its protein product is CASSLVAGEPSYNEQFF.

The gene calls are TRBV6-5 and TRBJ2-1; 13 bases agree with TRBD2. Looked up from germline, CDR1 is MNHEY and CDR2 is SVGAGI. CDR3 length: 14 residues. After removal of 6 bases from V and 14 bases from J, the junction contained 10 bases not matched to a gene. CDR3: CASSLPGTSGVKFF. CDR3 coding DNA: TGTGCCAGCAGCTTACCCGGGACTAGCGGGGTCAAGTTCTTC.

CDR3 amino acids: CASSWVLRGDGYTF. The CDR3, as DNA: TGTGCCAGCAGCTGGGTTCTCAGGGGGGATGGCTACACCTTC. This chain uses TRBV7-9 with TRBJ1-2; 7 bases line up with TRBD1. This CDR3 comprises 14 residues. Germline V CDR1 and CDR2: SEHNR, FQNEAQ (reference sequence). V shed 4 bases and J 6 bases; nucleotides not matched to a gene: 8.

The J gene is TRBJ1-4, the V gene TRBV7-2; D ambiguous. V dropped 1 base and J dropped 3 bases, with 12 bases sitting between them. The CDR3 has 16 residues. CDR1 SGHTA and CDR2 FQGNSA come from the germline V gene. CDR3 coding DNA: TGTGCCAGCAGCTTAGTTGGTCCCCAACCTAATGAAAAACTGTTTTTT. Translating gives CASSLVGPQPNEKLFF.

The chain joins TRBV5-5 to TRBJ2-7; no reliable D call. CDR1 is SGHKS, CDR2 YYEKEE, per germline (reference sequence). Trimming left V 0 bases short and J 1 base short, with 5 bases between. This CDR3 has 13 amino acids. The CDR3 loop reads CASSLAMSYEQYF. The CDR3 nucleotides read TGTGCCAGCAGCTTGGCAATGTCCTACGAGCAGTACTTC.